These 10 T cell receptor beta chains were all obtained from the same sample, sequenced in a study of technical replicates of blood from a few donors. TCRdb's copy holds only in-frame clones and misses some; the assay was immunoSEQ multiplex PCR. This table holds around 93,000 clones, approximately 95% found once. The sequencing sample was made of T cells isolated from PBMCs. These receptor sequences come from a human donor in good health.

The chain couples TRBV30 to TRBJ1-5; a weak D match, TRBD1 (5 bases). The germline gives CDR1 GTSNPN, CDR2 SVGIG (reference sequence). V lost 8 bases and J lost 0, with 14 bases in between. This CDR3 is 14 amino acids long. The CDR3 reads CAGGGAYSNQPQHF. The CDR3 DNA follows: TGTGCCGGGGGGGGAGCCTATAGCAATCAGCCCCAGCATTTT.

V and J are TRBV19 and TRBJ2-3; no definite D call. V was shortened by 5 bases and J by 3 bases, with 6 bases between the two germline ends. The CDR3 is 12 residues long. The germline gives CDR1 LNHDA, CDR2 SQIVND (reference sequence). The CDR3 DNA is TGTGCCAGTAGTTCTTTGACAGATACGCAGTATTTT. Encoded protein: CASSSLTDTQYF.

This clone is a singleton in its sample. The rearrangement links TRBV18 to TRBJ1-1; D unclear. Trimming shortened V by 1 base and J by 5 bases, and 11 bases separated the two germline ends. The germline V gene encodes CDR1 KGHSH and CDR2 LQKENI. There are 14 residues in the CDR3. CDR3 nucleotide sequence: TGTGCCAGCTCACCACAGCGGGGTGAGACTGAAGCTTTCTTT. This codes for CASSPQRGETEAFF.

The chain recombines TRBV10-3 with TRBJ1-1, with TRBD1 matching over 11 bases. V dropped 8 bases and J dropped 6; count of bases not matched to a gene: 17. The germline gives CDR1 ENHRY, CDR2 SYGVKD. The CDR3 covers 17 residues. In DNA, the CDR3 is TGTGCCATCCACGTTTCCGGGACAGGGGGTTTATTAGCTGAAGCTTTCTTT. This translates into CAIHVSGTGGLLAEAFF.

This clone was recorded a few times. V is TRBV20-1 and J is TRBJ1-1; D gene ambiguous. The germline gives CDR1 DFQATT, CDR2 SNEGSKA (reference sequence). V lost 2 bases to trimming and J lost 8 bases, with 9 bases between them. The CDR3 extends over 11 amino acids. DNA for the CDR3: TGCAGTGCTAGATCCGGGAGAGAAGCTTTCTTT. Translating gives CSARSGREAFF.

J is TRBJ2-5 and V is TRBV7-6; 7 bases are shared with TRBD2. J was trimmed by 5 bases and V by 5 bases; bases with no gene match: 2. The CDR3 has 12 residues. Per germline, CDR1 SGHVS and CDR2 FNYEAQ. CDR3 bases: TGTGCCAGCAGCAACGGGGGGGAGACCCAGTACTTC. Amino acids: CASSNGGETQYF.

The V gene is TRBV6-1, the J gene TRBJ2-7, with a tentative D call TRBD2 (5 bases). The germline V gene encodes CDR1 MNHNS and CDR2 SASEGT. Trimming took off 10 bases at V and 3 bases at J, with 13 bases between the two ends. The CDR3 is 12 residues long. DNA of the CDR3: TGTGCCACACCGGAGGTTATCTACGAGCAGTACTTC. Protein product: CATPEVIYEQYF.

The V call is TRBV28, the J call TRBJ2-7; TRBD1 matches 8 bases. This CDR3 spans 16 amino acids. Germline CDR1 MDHEN, CDR2 SYDVKM. V trimming: 6 bases; J trimming: 2 bases; junction bases outside the gene matches: 12. The CDR3 DNA follows: TGTGCCAGCAGCTTCGACAGGGGAAAGTCGCCCTACGAGCAGTACTTC. Amino acid sequence: CASSFDRGKSPYEQYF.

In this sample, this clone turned up once. The rearrangement links TRBV25-1 to TRBJ1-5, with D tentatively TRBD1 (5 bases). The germline V and J ends were trimmed by 11 bases and 0 bases, with 8 bases remaining between them. CDR3 size: 12 residues. Germline CDR1 reads MGHDK; CDR2 reads SYGVNS. The CDR3 is CARGDSNQPQHF. The CDR3 DNA reads TGTGCCCGGGGGGATAGCAATCAGCCCCAGCATTTT.

The genes are TRBV27 and TRBJ2-7, with D possibly being TRBD2 (5 bases). CDR3 size: 16 residues. Looked up from germline, CDR1 is MNHEY and CDR2 is SMNVEV (reference sequence). V lost 3 bases and J lost 0, with 15 bases in between. The CDR3 DNA reads as TGTGCCAGCAGTTTTTATGGGCGAGGGTCCTCCTACGAGCAGTACTTC. Translation: CASSFYGRGSSYEQYF.